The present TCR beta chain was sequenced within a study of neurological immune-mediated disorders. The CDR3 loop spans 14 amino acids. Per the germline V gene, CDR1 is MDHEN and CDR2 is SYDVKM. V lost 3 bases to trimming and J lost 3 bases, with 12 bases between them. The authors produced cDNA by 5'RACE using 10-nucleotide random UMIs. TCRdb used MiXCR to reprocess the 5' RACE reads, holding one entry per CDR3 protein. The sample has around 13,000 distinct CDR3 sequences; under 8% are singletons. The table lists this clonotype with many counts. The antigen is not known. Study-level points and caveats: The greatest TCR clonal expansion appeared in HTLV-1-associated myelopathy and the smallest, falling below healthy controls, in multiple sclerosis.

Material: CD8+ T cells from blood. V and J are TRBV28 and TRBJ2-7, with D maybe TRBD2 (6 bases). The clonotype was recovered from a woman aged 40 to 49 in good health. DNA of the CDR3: TGTGCCAGCAGTTTGGGGAGGACTAACTACGAGCAGTACTTC. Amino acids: CASSLGRTNYEQYF.